This entry features one TCR beta chain sequence. TCRdb independently ran MiXCR on the RT-PCR reads; one entry per CDR3 protein. The sample carries about 700,000 distinct CDR3 sequences, 12% to 15% recorded once. The germline CDR1 and CDR2 sequences are MDHEN and SYDVKM. The CDR3 has 16 residues. V was shortened by 5 bases and J by 2 bases, with 18 bases between the two germline ends. This chain links TRBV28 with TRBJ1-1; TRBD1 is a possible D gene (5 bases). The sample taken for sequencing was memory CD4+ T cells from blood. The origin of this receptor is a female donor in good health, serving as a healthy control. In DNA, the CDR3 is TGTGCCAGCAGTCCTCCACTGGGACTGATCAACACTGAAGCTTTCTTT. This sequence encodes CASSPPLGLINTEAFF.